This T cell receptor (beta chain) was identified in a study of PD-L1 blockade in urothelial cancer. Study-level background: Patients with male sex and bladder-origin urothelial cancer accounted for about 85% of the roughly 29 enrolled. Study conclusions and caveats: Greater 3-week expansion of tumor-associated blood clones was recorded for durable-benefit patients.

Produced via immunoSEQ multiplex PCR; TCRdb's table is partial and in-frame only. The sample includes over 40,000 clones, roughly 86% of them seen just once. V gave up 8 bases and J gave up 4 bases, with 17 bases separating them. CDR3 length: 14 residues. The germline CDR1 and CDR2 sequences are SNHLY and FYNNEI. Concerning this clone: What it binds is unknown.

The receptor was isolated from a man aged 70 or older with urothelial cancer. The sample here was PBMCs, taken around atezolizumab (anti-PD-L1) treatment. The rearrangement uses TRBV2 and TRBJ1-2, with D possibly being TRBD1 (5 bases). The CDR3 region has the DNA TGTGCCAGCCGCGTAGGGCCCAGGGTCTATGGCTACACCTTC. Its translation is CASRVGPRVYGYTF.